These T cell receptor beta chains were read from a single sample in a study of resident and recirculating memory T cells in vitiligo. Sequenced by immunoSEQ multiplex PCR; TCRdb stores in-frame clones only, minus some. The table includes around 70,000 clones, about 89% detected once. The sequencing sample was made of blood. Source of these receptors: a male donor with vitiligo. CDR3s include the opening cysteine and the closing phenylalanine or tryptophan. Fields, in order: J gene, V gene, CDR3 protein.

TRBJ2-7,TRBV9,CASSASHSYEQYF
TRBJ2-3,TRBV2,CASNRERGPDTQYF
TRBJ2-1,TRBV5-1,CASEAGGAYNEQFF
TRBJ2-1,TRBV6-1,CASSVGGAEQFF
TRBJ2-3,TRBV7-2,CASSLVAGGTDTQYF
TRBJ1-1,TRBV7-3,CASSSPGQEAEAFF
TRBJ2-7,TRBV29-1,CSVEAKGRGYEQYF
TRBJ2-2,TRBV7-2,CASSGAVNTGELFF
TRBJ1-1,TRBV5-4,CASSSEYGSGRDTEAFF
TRBJ2-5,TRBV5-4,CASSLWGGETQYF
TRBJ1-6,TRBV6-6,CASRDSSSPLHF
TRBJ2-5,TRBV4-1,CASSQDPGYETQYF
TRBJ1-5,TRBV27,CASSLRGPNQPQHF
TRBJ2-7,TRBV15,CATSRDLTDNLGYEQYF
TRBJ1-1,TRBV5-1,CATDSMNTEAFF
TRBJ2-5,TRBV5-4,CASSTSAGGLGETQYF
TRBJ1-2,TRBV11-2,CASRYRQGDYGYTF
TRBJ2-1,TRBV7-7,CASSLGRGLSYNEQFF
TRBJ1-5,TRBV15,CATSPRGQGSQPQHF
TRBJ1-6,TRBV28,CASSTGTANHSPLHF
TRBJ1-1,TRBV6-1,CASFSRAGMWTEAFF
TRBJ2-2,TRBV15,CATSNWGTGVTGELFF
TRBJ1-2,TRBV28,CASSLTGNYGYTF
TRBJ2-3,TRBV28,CASRKTSTDTQYF
TRBJ2-1,TRBV7-2,CASSLVDNEQFF
TRBJ2-1,TRBV2,CASSRVQGFYNEQFF
TRBJ1-5,TRBV6-1,CASSEARGVSGQPQHF
TRBJ1-5,TRBV10-1,CAQDQPQHF
TRBJ1-6,TRBV25-1,CASSESQGRHNSPLHF
TRBJ2-7,TRBV4-3,CASSQEGAGGGRYEQYF
TRBJ2-5,TRBV7-2,CASSSRLAGSQETQYF
TRBJ1-4,TRBV27,CASSLGSGTTNEKLFF
TRBJ2-1,TRBV5-4,CASSLVGGGYNEQFF
TRBJ2-3,TRBV5-1,CASSLGLAGGTDTQYF
TRBJ1-4,TRBV5-1,CASSLEKLDEKLFF
TRBJ2-1,TRBV7-3,CASSLTEDNEQFF
TRBJ1-2,TRBV7-9,CASSLPDSYGYTF
TRBJ2-2,TRBV4-3,CASSQATGAGELFF
TRBJ2-3,TRBV7-8,CASSTIPRTDTQYF
TRBJ1-1,TRBV7-9,CASSLTGTGNTEAFF
TRBJ1-6,TRBV11-2,CASSGGRGLGSPLHF
TRBJ2-3,TRBV7-9,CASSRGRREADTQYF
TRBJ2-3,TRBV7-2,CASSDTGYGADTQYF
TRBJ2-2,TRBV27,CASSRQGIPNTGELFF
TRBJ2-7,TRBV20-1,CSAGQVYEQYF
TRBJ1-6,TRBV27,CASSLTASGPLHF
TRBJ1-1,TRBV7-9,CASSFDQVTEAFF
TRBJ2-4,TRBV5-1,CASSFGGSGGSYIQYF
TRBJ1-5,TRBV9,CASSSGQGYQPQHF
TRBJ2-5,TRBV5-1,CASSFGAGLAGGETQYF
TRBJ1-4,TRBV5-8,CASSLTGLGEKLFF